The source of this T cell receptor (beta chain) is a study of blood T cells in healthy people across ages. Deletions cut 3 bases from V and 4 bases from J, with 11 bases between. CDR3 size: 14 residues. Then a second PCR, running roughly 7 to 11 cycles, was carried out with a sample-barcoded 5' primer and a J-beta primer mix. TCRdb fed the 5' RACE reads into MiXCR, producing one record per CDR3 protein. The table includes 650,000 to 1,000,000 distinct CDR3 sequences, around 34% detected once. The table lists this clonotype with a few counts. The sample comprised blood. The source of this sequence is a man aged 18 to 29 in good health. V and J are TRBV12-3 or TRBV12-4 and TRBJ2-3, with D possibly called TRBD1 or TRBD2 (6 bases each). DNA of the CDR3: TGTGCCAGCAGTTTCGGGGGCCCGGCAGATACGCAGTATTTT. Encoded protein: CASSFGGPADTQYF.